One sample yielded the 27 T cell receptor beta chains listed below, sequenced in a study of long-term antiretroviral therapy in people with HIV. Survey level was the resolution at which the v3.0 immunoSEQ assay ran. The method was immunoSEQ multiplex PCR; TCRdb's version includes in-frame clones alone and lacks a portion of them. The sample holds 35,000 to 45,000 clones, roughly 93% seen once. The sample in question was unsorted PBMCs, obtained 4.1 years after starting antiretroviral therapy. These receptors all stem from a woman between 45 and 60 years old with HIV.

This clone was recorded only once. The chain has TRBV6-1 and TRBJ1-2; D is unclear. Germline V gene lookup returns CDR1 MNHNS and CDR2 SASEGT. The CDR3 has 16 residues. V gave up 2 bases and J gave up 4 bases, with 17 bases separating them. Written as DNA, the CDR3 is TGTGCCAGCAGTGAATCCCCGGGGAGTCTCTTCTATGGCTACACCTTC. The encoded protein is CASSESPGSLFYGYTF.

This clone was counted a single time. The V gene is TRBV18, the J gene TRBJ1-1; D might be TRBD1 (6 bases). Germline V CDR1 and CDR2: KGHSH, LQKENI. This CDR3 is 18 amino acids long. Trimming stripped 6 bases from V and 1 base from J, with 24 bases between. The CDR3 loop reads CASSQPKGVALGNTEAFF. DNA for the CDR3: TGTGCCAGCTCGCAACCAAAGGGGGTTGCGCTGGGGAACACTGAAGCTTTCTTT. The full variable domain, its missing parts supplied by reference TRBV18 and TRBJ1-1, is NAGVMQNPRHLVRRRGQEARLRCSPMKGHSHVYWYRQLPEEGLKFMVYLQKENIIDESGMPKERFSAEFPKEGPSILRIQQVVRGDSAAYFCASSQPKGVALGNTEAFFGQGTRLTVV.

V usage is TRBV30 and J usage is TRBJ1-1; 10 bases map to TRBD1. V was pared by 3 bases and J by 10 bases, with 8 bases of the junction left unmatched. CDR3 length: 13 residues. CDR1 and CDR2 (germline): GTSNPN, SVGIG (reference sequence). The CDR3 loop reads CAWSAGTGVVAFF. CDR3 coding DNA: TGTGCCTGGAGCGCTGGGACAGGGGTAGTAGCTTTCTTT.

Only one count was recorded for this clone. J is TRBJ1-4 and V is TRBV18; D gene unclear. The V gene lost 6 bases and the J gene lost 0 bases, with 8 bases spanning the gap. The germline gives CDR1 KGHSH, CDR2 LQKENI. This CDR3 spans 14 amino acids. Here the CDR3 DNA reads TGTGCCAGCTCGGAGGGAGCAACTAATGAAAAACTGTTTTTT. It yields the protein CASSEGATNEKLFF.

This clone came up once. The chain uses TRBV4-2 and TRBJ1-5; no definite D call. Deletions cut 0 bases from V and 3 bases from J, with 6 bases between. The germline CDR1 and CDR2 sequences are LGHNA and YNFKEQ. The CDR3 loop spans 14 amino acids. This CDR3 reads CASSQEPLNQPQHF. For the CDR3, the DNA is TGTGCCAGCAGCCAAGAGCCACTCAATCAGCCCCAGCATTTT.

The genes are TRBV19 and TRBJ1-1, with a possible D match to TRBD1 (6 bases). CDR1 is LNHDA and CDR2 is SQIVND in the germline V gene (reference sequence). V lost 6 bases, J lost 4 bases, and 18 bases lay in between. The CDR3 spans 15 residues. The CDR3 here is CASSGRQVGTTEAFF. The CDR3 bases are TGTGCCAGTAGCGGGAGACAGGTTGGGACCACTGAAGCTTTCTTT.

CDR3 in amino acids: CASSLGTAAYNEQFF. The DNA of the CDR3 is TGTGCCAGCAGCCTCGGGACAGCGGCCTACAATGAGCAGTTCTTC. The chain recombines TRBV7-2 with TRBJ2-1, with 7 bases that match TRBD1. V was pared by 5 bases and J by 2 bases, with 6 bases of the junction left unmatched. CDR1 and CDR2 (germline): SGHTA, FQGNSA. This CDR3 region has 15 residues.

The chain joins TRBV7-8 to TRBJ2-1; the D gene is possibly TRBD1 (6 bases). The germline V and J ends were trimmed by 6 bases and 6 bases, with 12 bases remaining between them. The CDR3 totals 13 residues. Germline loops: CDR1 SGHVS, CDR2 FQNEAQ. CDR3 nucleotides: TGTGCCAGCAGTCCAACAGGGTCCAATGAGCAGTTCTTC. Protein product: CASSPTGSNEQFF.

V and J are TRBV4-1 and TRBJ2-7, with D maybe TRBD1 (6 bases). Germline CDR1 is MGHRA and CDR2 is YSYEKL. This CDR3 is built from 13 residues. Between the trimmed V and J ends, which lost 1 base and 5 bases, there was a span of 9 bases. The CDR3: CASSQVAGDEQYF. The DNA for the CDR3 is TGCGCCAGCAGCCAAGTCGCAGGGGACGAGCAGTACTTC.

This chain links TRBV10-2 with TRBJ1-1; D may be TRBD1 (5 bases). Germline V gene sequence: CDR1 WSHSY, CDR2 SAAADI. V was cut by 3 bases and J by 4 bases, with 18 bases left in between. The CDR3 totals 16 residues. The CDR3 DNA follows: TGCGCCAGCAGTGATCCACCTCTGGGGGTGCCCACTGAAGCTTTCTTT. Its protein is CASSDPPLGVPTEAFF.

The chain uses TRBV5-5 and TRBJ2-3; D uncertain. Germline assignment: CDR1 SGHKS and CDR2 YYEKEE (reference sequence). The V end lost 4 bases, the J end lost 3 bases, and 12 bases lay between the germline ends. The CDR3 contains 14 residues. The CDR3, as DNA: TGTGCCAGCAGCCGTCCGGACGCGACAGATACGCAGTATTTT. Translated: CASSRPDATDTQYF.

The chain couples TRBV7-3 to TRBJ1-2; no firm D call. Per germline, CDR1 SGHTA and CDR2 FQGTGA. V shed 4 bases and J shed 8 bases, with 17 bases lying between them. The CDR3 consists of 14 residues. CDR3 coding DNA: TGTGCCAGCAGCTCAACTCATAAAATGGAAGGCTACACCTTC. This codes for CASSSTHKMEGYTF.

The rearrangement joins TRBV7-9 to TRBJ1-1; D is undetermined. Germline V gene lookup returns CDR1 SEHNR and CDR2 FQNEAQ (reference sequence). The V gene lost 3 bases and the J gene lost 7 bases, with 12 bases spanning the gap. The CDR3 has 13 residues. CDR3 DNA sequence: TGTGCCAGCAGCTTCAATCAGGTCAGTGAAGCTTTCTTT. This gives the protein CASSFNQVSEAFF.

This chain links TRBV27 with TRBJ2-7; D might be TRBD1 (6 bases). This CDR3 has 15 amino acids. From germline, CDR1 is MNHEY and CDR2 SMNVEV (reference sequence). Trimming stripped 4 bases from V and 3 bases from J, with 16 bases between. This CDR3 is CASSWQGPALYEQYF. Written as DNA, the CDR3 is TGTGCCAGCAGTTGGCAGGGGCCTGCCCTCTACGAGCAGTACTTC.

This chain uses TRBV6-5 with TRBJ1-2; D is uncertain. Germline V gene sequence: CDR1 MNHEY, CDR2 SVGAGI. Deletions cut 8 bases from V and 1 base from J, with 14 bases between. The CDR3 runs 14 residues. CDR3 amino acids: CASWLIPLNYGYTF. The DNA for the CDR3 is TGTGCCAGCTGGCTGATCCCTCTTAACTATGGCTACACCTTC.

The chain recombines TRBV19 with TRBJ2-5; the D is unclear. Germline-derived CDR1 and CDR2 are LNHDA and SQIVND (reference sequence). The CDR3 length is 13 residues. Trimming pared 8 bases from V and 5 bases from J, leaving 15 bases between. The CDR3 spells CASGDGLTETQYF. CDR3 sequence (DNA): TGTGCCAGTGGTGACGGGCTCACGGAGACCCAGTACTTC. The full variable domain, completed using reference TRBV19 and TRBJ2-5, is DGGITQSPKYLFRKEGQNVTLSCEQNLNHDAMYWYRQDPGQGLRLIYYSQIVNDFQKGDIAEGYSVSREKKESFPLTVTSAQKNPTAFYLCASGDGLTETQYFGPGTRLLVL.

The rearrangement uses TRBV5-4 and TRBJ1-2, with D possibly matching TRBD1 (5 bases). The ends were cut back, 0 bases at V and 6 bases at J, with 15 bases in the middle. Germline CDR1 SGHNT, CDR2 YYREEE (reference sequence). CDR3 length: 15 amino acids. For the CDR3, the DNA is TGTGCCAGCAGCTTGGCTATAAGAGGGGACCATGGCTACACCTTC. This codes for CASSLAIRGDHGYTF.

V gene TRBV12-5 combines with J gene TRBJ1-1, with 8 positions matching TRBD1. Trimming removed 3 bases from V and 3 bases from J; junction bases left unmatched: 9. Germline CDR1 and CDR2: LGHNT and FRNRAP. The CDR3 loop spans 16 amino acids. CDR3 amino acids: CASGLRQGSGDTEAFF. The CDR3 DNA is TGTGCTAGTGGTTTAAGACAGGGGTCTGGCGACACTGAAGCTTTCTTT.

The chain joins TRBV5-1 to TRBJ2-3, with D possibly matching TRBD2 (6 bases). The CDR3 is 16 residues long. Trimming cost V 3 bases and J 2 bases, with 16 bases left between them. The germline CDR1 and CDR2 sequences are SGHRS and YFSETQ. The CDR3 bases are TGCGCCAGCAGCTCGAGGCGGGACCCCTACACAGATACGCAGTATTTT. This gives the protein CASSSRRDPYTDTQYF.

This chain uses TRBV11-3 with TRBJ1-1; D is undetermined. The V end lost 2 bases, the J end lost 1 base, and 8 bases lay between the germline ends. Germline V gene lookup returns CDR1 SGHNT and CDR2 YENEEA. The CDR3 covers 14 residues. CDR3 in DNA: TGTGCCAGCAGCTTACATGGAGAGAACACTGAAGCTTTCTTT. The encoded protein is CASSLHGENTEAFF.

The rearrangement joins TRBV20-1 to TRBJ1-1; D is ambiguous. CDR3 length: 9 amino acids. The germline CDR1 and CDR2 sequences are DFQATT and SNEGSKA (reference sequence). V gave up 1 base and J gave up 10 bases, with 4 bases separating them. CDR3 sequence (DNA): TGCAGTGCTAGAGTTGGAGCTTTCTTT. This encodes CSARVGAFF.

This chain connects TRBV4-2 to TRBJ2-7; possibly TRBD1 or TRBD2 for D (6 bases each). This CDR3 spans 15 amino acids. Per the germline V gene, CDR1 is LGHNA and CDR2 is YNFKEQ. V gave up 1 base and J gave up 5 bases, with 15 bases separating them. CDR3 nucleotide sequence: TGTGCCAGCAGCCAAGCCCGAGGGGGGCTCCACGAGCAGTACTTC. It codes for CASSQARGGLHEQYF.

The CDR3 nucleotides are TGTGCCAGCAGCGTAGGTACAGGAGGAGTTGAAAAACTGTTTTTT. Its protein product is CASSVGTGGVEKLFF. The rearrangement uses TRBV9 and TRBJ1-4, with D maybe TRBD1 (5 bases). The germline CDR1 and CDR2 sequences are SGDLS and YYNGEE. This CDR3 spans 15 amino acids. V dropped 0 bases and J dropped 7 bases, with 13 bases sitting between them.

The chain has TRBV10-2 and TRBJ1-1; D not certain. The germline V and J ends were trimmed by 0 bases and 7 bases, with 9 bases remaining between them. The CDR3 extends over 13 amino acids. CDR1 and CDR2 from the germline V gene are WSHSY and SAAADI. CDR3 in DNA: TGCGCCAGCAGTGAGTCGGCGGGGAATGAAGCTTTCTTT. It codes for CASSESAGNEAFF.

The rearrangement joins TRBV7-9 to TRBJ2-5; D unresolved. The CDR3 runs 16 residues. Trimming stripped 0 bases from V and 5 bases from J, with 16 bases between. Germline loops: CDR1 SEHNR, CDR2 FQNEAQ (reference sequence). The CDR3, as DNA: TGTGCCAGCAGCTTAGCGGTTCACTCATCGAGGGAGACCCAGTACTTC. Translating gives CASSLAVHSSRETQYF. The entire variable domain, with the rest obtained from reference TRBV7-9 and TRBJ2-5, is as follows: DTGVSQNPRHKITKRGQNVTFRCDPISEHNRLYWYRQTLGQGPEFLTYFQNEAQLEKSRLLSDRFSAERPKGSFSTLEIQRTEQGDSAMYLCASSLAVHSSRETQYFGPGTRLLVL.

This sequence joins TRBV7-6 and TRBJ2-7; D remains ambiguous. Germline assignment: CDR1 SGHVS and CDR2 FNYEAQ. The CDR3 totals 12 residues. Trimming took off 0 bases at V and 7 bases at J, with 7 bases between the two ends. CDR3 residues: CASSLANQEQYF. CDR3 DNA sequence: TGTGCCAGCAGCTTAGCTAATCAAGAGCAGTACTTC.

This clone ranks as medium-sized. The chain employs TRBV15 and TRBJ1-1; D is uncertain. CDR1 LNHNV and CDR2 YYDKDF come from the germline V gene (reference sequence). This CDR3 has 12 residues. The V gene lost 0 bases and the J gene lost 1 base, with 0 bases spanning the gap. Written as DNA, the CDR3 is TGTGCCACCAGCAGAGAGAACACTGAAGCTTTCTTT. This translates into CATSRENTEAFF. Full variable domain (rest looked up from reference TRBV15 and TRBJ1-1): DAMVIQNPRYQVTQFGKPVTLSCSQTLNHNVMYWYQQKSSQAPKLLFHYYDKDFNNEADTPDNFQSRRPNTSFCFLDIRSPGLGDTAMYLCATSRENTEAFFGQGTRLTVV.